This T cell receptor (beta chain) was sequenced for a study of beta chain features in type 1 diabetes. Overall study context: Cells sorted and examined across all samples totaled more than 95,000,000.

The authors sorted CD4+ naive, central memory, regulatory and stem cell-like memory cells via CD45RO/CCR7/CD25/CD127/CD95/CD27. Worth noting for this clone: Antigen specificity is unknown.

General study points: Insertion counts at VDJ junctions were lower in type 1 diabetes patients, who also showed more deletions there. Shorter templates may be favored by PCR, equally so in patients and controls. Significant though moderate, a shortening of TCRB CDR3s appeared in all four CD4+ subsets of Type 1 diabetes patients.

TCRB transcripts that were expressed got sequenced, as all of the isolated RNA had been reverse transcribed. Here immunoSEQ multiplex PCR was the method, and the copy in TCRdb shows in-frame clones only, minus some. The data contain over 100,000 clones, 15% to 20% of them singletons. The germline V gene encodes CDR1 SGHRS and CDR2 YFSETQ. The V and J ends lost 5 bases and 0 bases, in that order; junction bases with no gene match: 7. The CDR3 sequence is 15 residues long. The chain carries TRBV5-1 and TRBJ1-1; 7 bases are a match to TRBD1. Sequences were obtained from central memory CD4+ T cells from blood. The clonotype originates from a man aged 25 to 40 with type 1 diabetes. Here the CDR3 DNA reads TGCGCCAGCAGTCCCCTTGGACAGGTGAACACTGAAGCTTTCTTT. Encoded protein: CASSPLGQVNTEAFF.